The clone carrying this T cell receptor beta chain was seen more than once but under ten times. This entry belongs to a study of T cell responses to AZD1222 COVID-19 vaccine. This CDR3 spans 13 amino acids. Germline CDR1 MDHEN, CDR2 SYDVKM. Trimming shortened V by 4 bases and J by 7 bases, and 13 bases separated the two germline ends. The data were produced by immunoSEQ multiplex PCR, yet TCRdb's version contains in-frame clones alone and is incomplete. The sample contains about 150,000 clones, around nine tenths of which appear only once. V gene TRBV28 combines with J gene TRBJ1-1, with TRBD1 as a possible D gene (5 bases). Sequenced material: peripheral blood, taken on day 0 of AZD1222 vaccination. This TCR was sampled from an adult in good health. The CDR3 protein is CASSSRQRNEAFF. Here the CDR3 DNA reads TGTGCCAGCAGTTCTCGACAGAGAAATGAAGCTTTCTTT.